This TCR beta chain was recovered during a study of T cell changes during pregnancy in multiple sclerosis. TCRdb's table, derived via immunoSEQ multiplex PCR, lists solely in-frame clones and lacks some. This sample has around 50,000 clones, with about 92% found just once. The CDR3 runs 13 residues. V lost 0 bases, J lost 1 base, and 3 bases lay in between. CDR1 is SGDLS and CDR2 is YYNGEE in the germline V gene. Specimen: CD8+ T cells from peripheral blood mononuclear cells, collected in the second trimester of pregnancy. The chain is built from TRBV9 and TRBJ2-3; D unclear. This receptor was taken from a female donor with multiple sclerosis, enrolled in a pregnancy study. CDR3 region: CASSVGGTDTQYF. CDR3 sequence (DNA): TGTGCCAGCAGCGTAGGCGGCACAGATACGCAGTATTTT.